This TCR beta chain originates from a study of response to subunit inactivated influenza vaccine. Via MiXCR, TCRdb re-called the RT-PCR reads, giving one row per CDR3 protein. The sample lists a few hundred thousand distinct CDR3 sequences; around 13% were seen once. This clonotype was recorded a few times. What it recognizes is unknown. Points from the study as a whole: Each seasonal flu vaccination may recruit only limited new T cells, authors suggested.

Material: PBMCs from blood, obtained 11 to 12 days after vaccination. The clonotype originates from a man aged 50 or older who received an inactivated influenza vaccine.

DNA of the CDR3: TGCAGCGTTGTTCAGGCGGGAGGGGGCGAGCAGTTCTTC. Translation: CSVVQAGGGEQFF. This chain joins TRBV29-1 and TRBJ2-1, with TRBD2 identical over 9 bases. The germline V gene has CDR1 SQVTM and CDR2 ANQGSEA. V was clipped by 4 bases and J by 10 bases; unmatched bases: 8. This CDR3 has 13 amino acids.